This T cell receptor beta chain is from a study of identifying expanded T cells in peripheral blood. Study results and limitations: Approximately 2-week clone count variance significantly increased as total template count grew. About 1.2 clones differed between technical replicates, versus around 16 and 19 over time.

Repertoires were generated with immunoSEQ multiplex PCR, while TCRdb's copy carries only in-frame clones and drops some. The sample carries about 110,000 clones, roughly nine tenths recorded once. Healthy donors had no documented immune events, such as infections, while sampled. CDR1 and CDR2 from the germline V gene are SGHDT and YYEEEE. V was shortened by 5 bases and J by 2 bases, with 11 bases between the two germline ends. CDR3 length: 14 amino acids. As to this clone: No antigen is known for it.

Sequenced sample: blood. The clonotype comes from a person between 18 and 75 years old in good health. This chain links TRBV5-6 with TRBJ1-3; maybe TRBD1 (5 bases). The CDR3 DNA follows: TGTGCCAGCAGTTCGAGGGGTACTGGAAACACCATATATTTT. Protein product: CASSSRGTGNTIYF.